Included here is one T cell receptor (beta chain) sequence, with context. The repertoire was sequenced with immunoSEQ multiplex PCR; TCRdb's copy has only in-frame clones and lacks some. The table shows more than 90,000 clones, with over 95% occurring only once. The data are from a study of technical replicates of blood from several donors. The TCR sequence derives from a human donor in good health. Sample: T cells isolated from PBMCs.

CDR3 in amino acids: CASSSQDRAGETQYF. CDR3 DNA: TGCGCCAGCAGCTCACAAGACAGGGCGGGGGAGACCCAGTACTTC. The V call is TRBV5-1, the J call TRBJ2-5; D is perhaps TRBD1 (7 bases). The CDR3 is 15 amino acids. V was clipped by 3 bases and J by 5 bases, with 17 bases between them. Germline CDR1 SGHRS, CDR2 YFSETQ.